This T cell receptor (beta chain) originates from a study of identifying expanded T cells in peripheral blood. Whole-study results and caveats: Roughly 1.1 clones differed between technical replicates, versus roughly 17 and 20 over time. Across healthy donors, higher total template counts meant significantly greater roughly two-week count variance.

No infections or other immune events were documented during collection. Data came from immunoSEQ multiplex PCR; TCRdb stores just in-frame clones and leaves some out. The sample lists approximately 50,000 clones, 70% to 85% occurring once. Points on this clone: The antigen is undetermined.

The receptor was isolated from a person aged 18-70 years in good health. Sequencing input: blood.

The CDR3 loop is CATLGHQNTEAFF. The CDR3 coding sequence is TGTGCCACGCTGGGACACCAGAACACTGAAGCTTTCTTT. The chain uses TRBV10-3 and TRBJ1-1; D may be TRBD1 (6 bases). In germline, CDR1 is ENHRY, CDR2 SYGVKD. Trimming shortened V by 10 bases and J by 1 base, and 13 bases separated the two germline ends. CDR3 length equals 13 residues.